This T cell receptor (beta chain) originates from a study of a mutant IDH1 vaccine in newly diagnosed glioma. The germline V and J ends were trimmed by 11 bases and 4 bases, with 21 bases remaining between them. CDR3 size: 15 residues. Germline V gives CDR1 MNHEY, CDR2 SVGAGI. Time point of the sample: week 5, during vaccination. Each vaccine dose was 300 ug of mutant IDH1 20-mer peptide, with topical imiquimod. Assay: immunoSEQ multiplex PCR; the TCRdb copy retains only in-frame clones and omits some. Here the sample spans about 29,000 clones, roughly 87% being singletons. This clone has a single count. The antigen is not known.

The rearrangement links TRBV6-5 to TRBJ1-3, with D hard to call. This sample comprised peripheral blood mononuclear cells (PBMCs), obtained from a glioma patient whose treatment included an IDH1 peptide vaccine. This receptor was obtained from a woman aged 40 to 50 with glioma. Some clones in this sample may be carry-over from other donors' samples. CDR3 loop: CAEDSKRGEGNTIYF. The CDR3 coding sequence is TGTGCCGAGGATTCTAAACGCGGGGAGGGAAACACCATATATTTT.